This T cell receptor beta chain was recovered during a study of blood T cells in healthy people across ages. Across the study: There was about one barcoded beta molecule captured by template switching per two T cells.

Alongside a J-beta primer mix, a sample-barcoded 5' primer served in a second PCR lasting roughly 7 to 11 cycles. MiXCR was run by TCRdb on the 5' RACE reads, yielding one entry per CDR3 protein. The sample yields under 800,000 distinct CDR3 sequences, roughly 43% seen once. The CDR3 consists of 15 residues. V shed 6 bases and J shed 1 base, with 15 bases lying between them. With regard to this clonotype: Antigen unknown.

General observations from the study: Unsorted PBMC material precluded a definitive naive versus antigen-experienced comparison. Compared with aged donors, long-lived donors showed fewer expanded clones, suggesting selection.

The sequenced material came from blood. The chain combines TRBV12-3 or TRBV12-4 with TRBJ1-1, with D uncertain. This clonotype was obtained from a woman aged 60-75 years in good health. The CDR3 DNA is TGTGCCAGCAGCTTTGGTCCCATGGGGAACACTGAAGCTTTCTTT. Translation gives CASSFGPMGNTEAFF.